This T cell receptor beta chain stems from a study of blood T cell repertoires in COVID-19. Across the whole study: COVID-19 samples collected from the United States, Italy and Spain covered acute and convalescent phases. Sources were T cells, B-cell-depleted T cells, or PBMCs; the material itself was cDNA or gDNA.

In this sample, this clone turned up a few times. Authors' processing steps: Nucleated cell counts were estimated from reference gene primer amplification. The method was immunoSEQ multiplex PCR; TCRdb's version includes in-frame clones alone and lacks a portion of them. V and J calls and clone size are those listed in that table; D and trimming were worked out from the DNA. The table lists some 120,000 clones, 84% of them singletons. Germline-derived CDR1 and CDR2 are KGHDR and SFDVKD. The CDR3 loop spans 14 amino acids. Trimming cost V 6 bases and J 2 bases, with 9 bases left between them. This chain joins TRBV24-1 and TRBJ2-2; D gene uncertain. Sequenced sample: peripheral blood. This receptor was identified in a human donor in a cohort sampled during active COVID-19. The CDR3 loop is CATSPGVNTGELFF. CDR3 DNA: TGTGCCACCAGTCCCGGAGTTAACACCGGGGAGCTGTTTTTT.